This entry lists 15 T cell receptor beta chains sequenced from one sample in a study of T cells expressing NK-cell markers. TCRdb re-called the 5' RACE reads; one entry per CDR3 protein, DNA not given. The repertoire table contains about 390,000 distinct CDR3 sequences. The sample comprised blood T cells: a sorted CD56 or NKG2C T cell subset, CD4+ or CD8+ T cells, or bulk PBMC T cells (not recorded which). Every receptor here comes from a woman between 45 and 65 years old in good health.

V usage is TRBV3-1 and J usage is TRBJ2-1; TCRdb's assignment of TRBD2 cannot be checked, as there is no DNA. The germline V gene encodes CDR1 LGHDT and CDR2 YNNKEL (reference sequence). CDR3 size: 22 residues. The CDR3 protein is CASSQERAAVGFSGFSYNEQFF.

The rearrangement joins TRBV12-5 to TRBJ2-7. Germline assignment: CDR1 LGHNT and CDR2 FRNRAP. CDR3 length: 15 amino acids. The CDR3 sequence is CASGLTQGTSYEQYF.

The CDR3 sequence: CASSQPWTSSYEQYF. The rearrangement links TRBV7-2 to TRBJ2-7; TCRdb outputs TRBD2, but without DNA this stays unchecked. From germline, CDR1 is SGHTA and CDR2 FQGNSA. The CDR3 consists of 15 residues.

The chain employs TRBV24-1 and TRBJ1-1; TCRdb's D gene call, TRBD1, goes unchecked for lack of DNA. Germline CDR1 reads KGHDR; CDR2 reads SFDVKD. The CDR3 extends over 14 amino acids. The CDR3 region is CATSDAGKNSEAFF.

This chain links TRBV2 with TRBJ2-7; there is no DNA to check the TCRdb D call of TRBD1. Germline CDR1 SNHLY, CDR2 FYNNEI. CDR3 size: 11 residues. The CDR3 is CASLLGERRYF.

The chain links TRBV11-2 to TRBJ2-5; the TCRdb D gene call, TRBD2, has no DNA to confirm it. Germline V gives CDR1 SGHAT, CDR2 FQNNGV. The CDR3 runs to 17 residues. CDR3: CASSHSGTSGSGETQYF.

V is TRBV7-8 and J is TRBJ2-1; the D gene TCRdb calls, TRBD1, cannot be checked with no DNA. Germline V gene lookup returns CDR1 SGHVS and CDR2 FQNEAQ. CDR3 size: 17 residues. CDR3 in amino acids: CASSASRGAGRVGVVFF.

CDR3 loop: CASSLARTGSGTEQFF. The chain links TRBV5-1 to TRBJ2-1; checking the TCRdb D call of TRBD1 is not possible without DNA. Germline values: CDR1 SGHRS, CDR2 YFSETQ. The CDR3 loop spans 16 amino acids.

The CDR3 here is CASSPSPGTGMSTEAFF. The V gene is TRBV4-1, the J gene TRBJ1-1; checking the TCRdb D call of TRBD1 is not possible without DNA. Germline CDR1 MGHRA, CDR2 YSYEKL. CDR3 length: 17 residues.

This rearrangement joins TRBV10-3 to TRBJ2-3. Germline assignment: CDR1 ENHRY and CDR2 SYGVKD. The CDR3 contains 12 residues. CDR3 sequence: CATTGSTDTQYF.

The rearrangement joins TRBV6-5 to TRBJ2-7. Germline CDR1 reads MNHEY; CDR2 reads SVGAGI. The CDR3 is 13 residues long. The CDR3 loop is CASSYDPRGEQYF.

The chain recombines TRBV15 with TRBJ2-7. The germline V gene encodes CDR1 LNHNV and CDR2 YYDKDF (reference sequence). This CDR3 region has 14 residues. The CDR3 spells CATSRDTSTPEQYF.

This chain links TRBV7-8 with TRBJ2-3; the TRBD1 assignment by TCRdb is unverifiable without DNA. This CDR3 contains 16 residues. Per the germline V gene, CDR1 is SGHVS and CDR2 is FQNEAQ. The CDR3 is CASRPRSSSHTDTQYF.

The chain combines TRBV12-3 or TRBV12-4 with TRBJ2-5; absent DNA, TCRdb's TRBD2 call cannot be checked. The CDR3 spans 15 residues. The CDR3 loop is CASSLRLGGVETQYF.

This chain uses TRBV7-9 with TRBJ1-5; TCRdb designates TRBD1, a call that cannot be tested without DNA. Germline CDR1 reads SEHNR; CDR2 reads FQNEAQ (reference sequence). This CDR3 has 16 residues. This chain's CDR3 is CASSFSRGGINQPQHF.